These T cell receptor beta chains were read from a single sample in a study of shared clonotypes between healthy human individuals. Generated by immunoSEQ multiplex PCR, the TCRdb table keeps only in-frame clones and is missing some. The data hold some 2,100,000 clones, with around 93% observed a single time. Sequenced: naive CD8+ T cells from PBMCs. The receptors here all came from a man aged 18-30 years in good health. Some clones in this sample may be carry-over from other donors' samples. CDR3s include the opening cysteine and the closing phenylalanine or tryptophan. Each record gives: clone size, D gene, J gene, V gene, CDR3 DNA, CDR3 protein. The D gene is left open where the match is weak. Clone size, where shown, is once, few, many, or a class for clones that have expanded.

clone size: once
D gene: .
J gene: TRBJ1-4
V gene: TRBV28
CDR3 DNA: TGTGCCAGCAGCCTTATTCTAGAGGGAAAGGGAGGAAAACTGTTTTTT
CDR3 protein: CASSLILEGKGGKLFF

clone size: few
D gene: .
J gene: TRBJ1-1
V gene: TRBV9
CDR3 DNA: TGTGCCAGCAGCGTCAACCTAAACACTGAAGCTTTCTTT
CDR3 protein: CASSVNLNTEAFF

clone size: .
D gene: .
J gene: TRBJ2-3
V gene: TRBV7-9
CDR3 DNA: TGTGCCAGCAGCTTAGACGTCAAGCGGGTGGGCCGTGATACGCAGTATTTT
CDR3 protein: CASSLDVKRVGRDTQYF

clone size: .
D gene: TRBD2
J gene: TRBJ2-7
V gene: TRBV9
CDR3 DNA: TGTGCCTCTCCTAGCGGGGCTCCCTACGAGCAGTACTTC
CDR3 protein: CASPSGAPYEQYF

clone size: .
D gene: TRBD1
J gene: TRBJ1-5
V gene: TRBV29-1
CDR3 DNA: TGCAGCGCTACTACAGGGGGCCCCAATCAGCCCCAGCATTTT
CDR3 protein: CSATTGGPNQPQHF

clone size: .
D gene: .
J gene: TRBJ1-2
V gene: TRBV27
CDR3 DNA: TGTGCCAGCAGTTTATCGGGACGGGGTTCCTATGGCTACACCTTC
CDR3 protein: CASSLSGRGSYGYTF

clone size: .
D gene: .
J gene: TRBJ2-1
V gene: TRBV4-1
CDR3 DNA: TGCGCCAGCAGCCAAGATTTCGGGATGCCCTACAATGAGCAGTTCTTC
CDR3 protein: CASSQDFGMPYNEQFF

clone size: .
D gene: .
J gene: TRBJ2-7
V gene: TRBV6-5
CDR3 DNA: TGTGCCAGCAGCATGACAGCCCTATCACCCTACGAGCAGTACTTC
CDR3 protein: CASSMTALSPYEQYF

clone size: .
D gene: .
J gene: TRBJ2-7
V gene: TRBV7-6
CDR3 DNA: TGTGCCAGCAGTCAGGTGGCAGGGGGAGGGTACGAGCAGTACTTC
CDR3 protein: CASSQVAGGGYEQYF

clone size: .
D gene: TRBD1
J gene: TRBJ2-5
V gene: TRBV7-9
CDR3 DNA: TGTGCCAGCCTCAGAGGACAGGGGGTGTGGGAGACCCAGTACTTC
CDR3 protein: CASLRGQGVWETQYF

clone size: .
D gene: .
J gene: TRBJ2-7
V gene: TRBV5-6
CDR3 DNA: TGTGCCAGCAGCTTGTTGAATCGAAACTACGAGCAGTACTTC
CDR3 protein: CASSLLNRNYEQYF

clone size: .
D gene: TRBD1
J gene: TRBJ1-2
V gene: TRBV2
CDR3 DNA: TGTGCCAGCAGTAAGGACAGGGTTGGTAACTATGGCTACACCTTC
CDR3 protein: CASSKDRVGNYGYTF

clone size: .
D gene: .
J gene: TRBJ2-3
V gene: TRBV27
CDR3 DNA: TGTGCCATCTCGGGTAGGGGTACTAGCACAGATACGCAGTATTTT
CDR3 protein: CAISGRGTSTDTQYF

clone size: .
D gene: TRBD1
J gene: TRBJ2-7
V gene: TRBV9
CDR3 DNA: TGTGCCAGCAGCGCGGGACAGGTTCACTACGAGCAGTACTTC
CDR3 protein: CASSAGQVHYEQYF

clone size: .
D gene: .
J gene: TRBJ2-2
V gene: TRBV7-9
CDR3 DNA: TGTGCCAGCAGCTTGGGTCCGGCCCCTAACACCGGGGAGCTGTTTTTT
CDR3 protein: CASSLGPAPNTGELFF

clone size: .
D gene: .
J gene: TRBJ2-1
V gene: TRBV6-5
CDR3 DNA: TGTGCCAGCAGTACCACTCCAATGAGGTACAATGAGCAGTTCTTC
CDR3 protein: CASSTTPMRYNEQFF

clone size: .
D gene: .
J gene: TRBJ2-4
V gene: TRBV5-4
CDR3 DNA: TGTGCCAGCAGCTTTTACAGGGAGGAAAACATTCAGTACTTC
CDR3 protein: CASSFYREENIQYF